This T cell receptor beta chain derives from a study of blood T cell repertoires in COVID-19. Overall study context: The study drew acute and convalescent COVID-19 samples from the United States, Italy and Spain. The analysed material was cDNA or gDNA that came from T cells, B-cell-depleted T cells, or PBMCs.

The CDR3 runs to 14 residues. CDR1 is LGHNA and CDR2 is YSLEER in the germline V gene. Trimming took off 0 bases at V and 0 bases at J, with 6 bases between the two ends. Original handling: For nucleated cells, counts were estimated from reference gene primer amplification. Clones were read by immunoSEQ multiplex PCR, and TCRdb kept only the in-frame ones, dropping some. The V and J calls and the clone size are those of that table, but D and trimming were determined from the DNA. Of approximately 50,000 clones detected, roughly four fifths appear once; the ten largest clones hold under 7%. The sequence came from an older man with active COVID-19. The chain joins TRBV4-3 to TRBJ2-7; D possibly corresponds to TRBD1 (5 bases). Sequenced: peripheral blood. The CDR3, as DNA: TGCGCCAGCAGCCAAGACGACAGCTCCTACGAGCAGTACTTC. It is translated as CASSQDDSSYEQYF.